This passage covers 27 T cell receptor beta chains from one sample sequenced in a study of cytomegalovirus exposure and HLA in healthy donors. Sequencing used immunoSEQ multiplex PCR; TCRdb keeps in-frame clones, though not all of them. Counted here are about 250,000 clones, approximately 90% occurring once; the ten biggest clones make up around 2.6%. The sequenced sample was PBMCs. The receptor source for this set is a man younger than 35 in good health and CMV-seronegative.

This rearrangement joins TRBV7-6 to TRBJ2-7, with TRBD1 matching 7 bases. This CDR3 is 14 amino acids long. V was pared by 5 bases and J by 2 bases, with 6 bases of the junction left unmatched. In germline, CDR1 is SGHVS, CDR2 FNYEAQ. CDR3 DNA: TGTGCCAGCAGCCCTACGACAGGGCCCTACGAGCAGTACTTC. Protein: CASSPTTGPYEQYF.

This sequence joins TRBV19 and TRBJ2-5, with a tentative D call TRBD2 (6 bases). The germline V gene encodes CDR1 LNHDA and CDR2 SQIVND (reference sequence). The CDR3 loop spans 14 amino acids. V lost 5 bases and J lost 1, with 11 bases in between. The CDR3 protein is CASSSSGGQETQYF. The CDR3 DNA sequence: TGTGCCAGTAGTTCCTCCGGGGGCCAAGAGACCCAGTACTTC.

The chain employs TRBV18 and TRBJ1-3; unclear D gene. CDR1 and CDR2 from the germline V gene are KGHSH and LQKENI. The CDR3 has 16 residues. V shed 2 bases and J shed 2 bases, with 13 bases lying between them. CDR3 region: CASSPSEAIAGNTIYF. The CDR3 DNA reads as TGTGCCAGCTCACCATCGGAGGCGATCGCTGGAAACACCATATATTTT.

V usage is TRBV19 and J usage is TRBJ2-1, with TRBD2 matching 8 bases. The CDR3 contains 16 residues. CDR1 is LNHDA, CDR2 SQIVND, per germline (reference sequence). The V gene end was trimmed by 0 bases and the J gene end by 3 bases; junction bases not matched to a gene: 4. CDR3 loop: CASSIDRGGGYNEQFF. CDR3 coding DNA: TGTGCCAGTAGTATAGATCGGGGGGGCGGCTACAATGAGCAGTTCTTC.

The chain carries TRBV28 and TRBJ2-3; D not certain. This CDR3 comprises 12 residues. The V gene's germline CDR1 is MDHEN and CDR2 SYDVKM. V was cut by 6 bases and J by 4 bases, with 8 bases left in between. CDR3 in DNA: TGTGCCAGCAGCCGAGGATCAGATACGCAGTATTTT. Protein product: CASSRGSDTQYF.

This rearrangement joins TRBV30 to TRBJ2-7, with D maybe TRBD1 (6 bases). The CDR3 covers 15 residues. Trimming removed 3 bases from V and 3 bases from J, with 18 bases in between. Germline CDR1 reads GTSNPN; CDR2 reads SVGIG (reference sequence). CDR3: CAWSLPGAVYYEQYF. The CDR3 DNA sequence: TGTGCCTGGAGCCTCCCAGGGGCCGTATACTACGAGCAGTACTTC.

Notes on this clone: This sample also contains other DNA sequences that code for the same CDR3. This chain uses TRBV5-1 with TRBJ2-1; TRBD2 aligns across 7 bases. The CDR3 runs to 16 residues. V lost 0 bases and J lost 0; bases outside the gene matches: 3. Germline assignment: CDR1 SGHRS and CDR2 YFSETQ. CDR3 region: CASSLAGGSSYNEQFF. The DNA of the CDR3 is TGCGCCAGCAGCTTGGCCGGCGGGAGCTCCTACAATGAGCAGTTCTTC.

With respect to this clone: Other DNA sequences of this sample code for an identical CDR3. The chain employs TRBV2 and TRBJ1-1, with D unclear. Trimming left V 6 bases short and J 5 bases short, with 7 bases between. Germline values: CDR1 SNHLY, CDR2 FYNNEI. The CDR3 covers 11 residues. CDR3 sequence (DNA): TGTGCCAGCAGCGGCGGGACTGAAGCTTTCTTT. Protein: CASSGGTEAFF.

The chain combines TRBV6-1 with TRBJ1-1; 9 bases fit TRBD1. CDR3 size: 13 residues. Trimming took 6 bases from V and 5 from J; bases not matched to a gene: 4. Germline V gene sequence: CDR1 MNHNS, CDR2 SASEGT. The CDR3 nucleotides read TGTGCCAGCAGCCGGGACAGGGAAACTGAAGCTTTCTTT. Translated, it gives CASSRDRETEAFF.

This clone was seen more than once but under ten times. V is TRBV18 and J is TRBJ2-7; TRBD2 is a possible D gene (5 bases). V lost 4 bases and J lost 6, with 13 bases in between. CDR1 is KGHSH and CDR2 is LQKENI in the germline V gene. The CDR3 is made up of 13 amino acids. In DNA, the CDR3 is TGTGCCAGCTCACTGAACGGGGATGGCGAGCAGTACTTC. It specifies CASSLNGDGEQYF. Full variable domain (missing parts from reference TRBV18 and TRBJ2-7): NAGVMQNPRHLVRRRGQEARLRCSPMKGHSHVYWYRQLPEEGLKFMVYLQKENIIDESGMPKERFSAEFPKEGPSILRIQQVVRGDSAAYFCASSLNGDGEQYFGPGTRLTVT.

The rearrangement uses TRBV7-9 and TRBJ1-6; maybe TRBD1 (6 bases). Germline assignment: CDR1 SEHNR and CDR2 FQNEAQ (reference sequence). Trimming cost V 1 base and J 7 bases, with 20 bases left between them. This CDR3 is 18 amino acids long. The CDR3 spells CASSLVQGPESANSPLHF. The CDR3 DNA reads TGTGCCAGCAGCTTAGTACAGGGCCCGGAGTCAGCGAATTCACCCCTCCACTTT.

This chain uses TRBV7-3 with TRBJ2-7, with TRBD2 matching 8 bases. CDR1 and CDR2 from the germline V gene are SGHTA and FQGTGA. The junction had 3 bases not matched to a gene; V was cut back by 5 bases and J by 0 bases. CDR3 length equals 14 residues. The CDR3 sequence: CASSEGLVSYEQYF. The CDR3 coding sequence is TGTGCCAGCAGCGAGGGACTAGTCTCCTACGAGCAGTACTTC. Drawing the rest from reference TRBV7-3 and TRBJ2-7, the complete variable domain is GAGVSQTPSNKVTEKGKYVELRCDPISGHTALYWYRQSLGQGPEFLIYFQGTGAADDSGLPNDRFFAVRPEGSVSTLKIQRTERGDSAVYLCASSEGLVSYEQYFGPGTRLTVT.

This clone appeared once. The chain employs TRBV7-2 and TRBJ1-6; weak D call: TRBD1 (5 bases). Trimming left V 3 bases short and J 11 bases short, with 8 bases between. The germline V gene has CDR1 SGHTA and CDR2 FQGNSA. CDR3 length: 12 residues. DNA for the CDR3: TGTGCCAGCAGCTTGGACATTCCACCCCTCCACTTT. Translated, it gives CASSLDIPPLHF.

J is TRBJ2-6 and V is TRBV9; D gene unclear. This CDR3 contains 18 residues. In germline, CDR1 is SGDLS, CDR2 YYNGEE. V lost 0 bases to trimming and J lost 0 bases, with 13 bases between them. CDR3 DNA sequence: TGTGCCAGCAGCGTAGAGTACAGCTTACACTCTGGGGCCAACGTCCTGACTTTC. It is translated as CASSVEYSLHSGANVLTF.

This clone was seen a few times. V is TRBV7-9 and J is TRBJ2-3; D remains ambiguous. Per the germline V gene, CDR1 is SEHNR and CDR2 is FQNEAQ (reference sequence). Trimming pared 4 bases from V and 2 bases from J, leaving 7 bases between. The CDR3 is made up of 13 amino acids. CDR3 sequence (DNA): TGTGCCAGCAGCTCTAGTATCACAGATACGCAGTATTTT. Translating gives CASSSSITDTQYF.

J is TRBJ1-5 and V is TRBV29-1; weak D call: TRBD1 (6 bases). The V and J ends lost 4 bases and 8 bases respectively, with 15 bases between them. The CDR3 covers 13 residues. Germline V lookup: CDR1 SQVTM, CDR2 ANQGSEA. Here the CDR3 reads CSVVATQGEPQHF. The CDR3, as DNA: TGCAGCGTTGTCGCGACACAGGGTGAGCCCCAGCATTTT.

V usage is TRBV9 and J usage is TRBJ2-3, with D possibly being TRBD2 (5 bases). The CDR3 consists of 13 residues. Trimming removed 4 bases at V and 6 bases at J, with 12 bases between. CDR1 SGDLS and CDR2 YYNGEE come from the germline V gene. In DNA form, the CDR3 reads TGTGCCAGCAGCCAACCTAGCATCGATACGCAGTATTTT. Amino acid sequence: CASSQPSIDTQYF.

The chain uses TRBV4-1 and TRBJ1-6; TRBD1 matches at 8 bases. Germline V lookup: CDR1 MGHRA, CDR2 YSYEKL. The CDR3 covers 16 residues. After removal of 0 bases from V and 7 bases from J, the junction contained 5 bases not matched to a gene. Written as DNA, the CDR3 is TGCGCCAGCAGCCAAGATCCCGGACAGGGAAATTCACCCCTCCACTTT. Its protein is CASSQDPGQGNSPLHF.

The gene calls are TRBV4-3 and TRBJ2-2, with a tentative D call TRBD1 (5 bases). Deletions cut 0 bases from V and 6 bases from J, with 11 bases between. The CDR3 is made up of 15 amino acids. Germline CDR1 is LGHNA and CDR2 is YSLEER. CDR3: CASSQDRGRAGELFF. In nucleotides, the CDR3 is TGCGCCAGCAGCCAAGATAGGGGAAGGGCCGGGGAGCTGTTTTTT.

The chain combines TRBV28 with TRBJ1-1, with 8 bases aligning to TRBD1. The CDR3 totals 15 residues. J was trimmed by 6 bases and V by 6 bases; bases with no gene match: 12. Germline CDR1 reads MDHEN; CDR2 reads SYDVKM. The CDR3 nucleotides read TGTGCCAGCAGCCCTCCGGACAGGGATGGCGCTGAAGCTTTCTTT. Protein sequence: CASSPPDRDGAEAFF.

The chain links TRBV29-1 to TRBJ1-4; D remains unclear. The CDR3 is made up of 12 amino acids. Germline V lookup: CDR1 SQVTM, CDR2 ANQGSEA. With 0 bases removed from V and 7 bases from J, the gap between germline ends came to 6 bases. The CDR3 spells CSVEDRGEKLFF. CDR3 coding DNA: TGCAGCGTTGAAGATCGAGGTGAAAAACTGTTTTTT.

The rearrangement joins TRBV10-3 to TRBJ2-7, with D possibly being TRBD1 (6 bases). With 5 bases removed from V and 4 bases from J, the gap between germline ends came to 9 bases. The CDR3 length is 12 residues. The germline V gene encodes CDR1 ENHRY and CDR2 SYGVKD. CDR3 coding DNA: TGTGCCATCAGTCTGGACAGATACGAGCAGTACTTC. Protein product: CAISLDRYEQYF.

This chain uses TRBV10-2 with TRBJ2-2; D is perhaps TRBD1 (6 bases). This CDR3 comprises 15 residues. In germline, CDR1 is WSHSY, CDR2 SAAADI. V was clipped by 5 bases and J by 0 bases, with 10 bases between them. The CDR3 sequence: CASSRQAANTGELFF. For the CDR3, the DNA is TGCGCCAGCAGTCGACAGGCTGCGAACACCGGGGAGCTGTTTTTT.

The CDR3: CASSVRLLREGLTDTQYF. The CDR3 coding sequence is TGTGCCAGCAGCGTACGTTTACTCCGGGAGGGCCTCACAGATACGCAGTATTTT. The chain carries TRBV9 and TRBJ2-3; 8 positions agree with TRBD2. Germline lookup yields CDR1 SGDLS and CDR2 YYNGEE. The V and J ends lost 1 base and 2 bases, in that order; junction bases with no gene match: 12. CDR3 length equals 18 residues. The full variable domain, rest sourced from reference TRBV9 and TRBJ2-3, is DSGVTQTPKHLITATGQRVTLRCSPRSGDLSVYWYQQSLDQGLQFLIQYYNGEERAKGNILERFSAQQFPDLHSELNLSSLELGDSALYFCASSVRLLREGLTDTQYFGPGTRLTVL.

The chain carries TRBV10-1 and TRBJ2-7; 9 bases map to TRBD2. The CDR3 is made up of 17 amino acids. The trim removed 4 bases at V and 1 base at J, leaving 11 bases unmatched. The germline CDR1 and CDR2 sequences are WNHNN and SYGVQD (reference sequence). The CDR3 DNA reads TGCGCCAGCAGTGGATCAGCGGGAGGACACTCATCCTACGAGCAGTACTTC. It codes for CASSGSAGGHSSYEQYF.

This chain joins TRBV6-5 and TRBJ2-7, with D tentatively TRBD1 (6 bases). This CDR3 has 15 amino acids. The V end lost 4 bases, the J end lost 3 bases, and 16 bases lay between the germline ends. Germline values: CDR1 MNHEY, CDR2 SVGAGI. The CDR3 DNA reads TGTGCCAGCAGTTTCGAGGACAGCCCCCTCTACGAGCAGTACTTC. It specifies CASSFEDSPLYEQYF.

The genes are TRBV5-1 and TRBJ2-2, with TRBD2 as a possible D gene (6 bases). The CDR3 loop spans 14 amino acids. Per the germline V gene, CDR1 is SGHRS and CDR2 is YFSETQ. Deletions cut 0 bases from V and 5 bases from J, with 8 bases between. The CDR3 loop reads CASSLEAGTGELFF. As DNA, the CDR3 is TGCGCCAGCAGCTTGGAGGCGGGGACCGGGGAGCTGTTTTTT.